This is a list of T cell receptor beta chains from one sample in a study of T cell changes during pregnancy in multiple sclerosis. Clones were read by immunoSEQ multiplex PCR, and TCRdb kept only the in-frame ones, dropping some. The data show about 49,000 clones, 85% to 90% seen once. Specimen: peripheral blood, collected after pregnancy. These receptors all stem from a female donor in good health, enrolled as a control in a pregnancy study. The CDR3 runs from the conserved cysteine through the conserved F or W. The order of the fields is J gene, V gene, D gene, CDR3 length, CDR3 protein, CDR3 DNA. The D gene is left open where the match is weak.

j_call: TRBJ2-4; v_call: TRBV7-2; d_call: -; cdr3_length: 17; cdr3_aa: CASSTRDKAIAKNIQYF; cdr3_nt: TGTGCCAGCAGCACACGGGACAAAGCGATAGCCAAAAACATTCAGTACTTC
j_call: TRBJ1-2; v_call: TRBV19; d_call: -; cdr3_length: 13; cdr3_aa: CASRRGGDYGYTF; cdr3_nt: TGTGCCAGTAGAAGGGGTGGGGACTATGGCTACACCTTC
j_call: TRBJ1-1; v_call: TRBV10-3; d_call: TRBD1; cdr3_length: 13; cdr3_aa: CATGGGYSTEAFF; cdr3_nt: TGTGCCACAGGGGGCGGATATAGCACTGAAGCTTTCTTT
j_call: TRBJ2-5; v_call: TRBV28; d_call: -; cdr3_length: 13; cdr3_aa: CASSPIDPETQYF; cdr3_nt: TGTGCCAGCAGTCCGATAGATCCGGAGACCCAGTACTTC
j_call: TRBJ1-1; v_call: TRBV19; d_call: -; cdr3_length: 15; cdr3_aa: CASSPLGQSGTEAFF; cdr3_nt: TGTGCCAGTAGTCCCTTAGGACAGAGTGGAACTGAAGCTTTCTTT
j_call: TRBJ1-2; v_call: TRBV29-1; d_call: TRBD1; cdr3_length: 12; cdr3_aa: CSAVTGSGGYTF; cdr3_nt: TGCAGCGCTGTGACAGGGTCGGGCGGCTACACCTTC
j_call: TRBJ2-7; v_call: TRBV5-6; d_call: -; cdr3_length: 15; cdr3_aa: CASSSIGTFIDEQYF; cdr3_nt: TGTGCCAGCAGCTCCATCGGGACATTTATCGACGAGCAGTACTTC
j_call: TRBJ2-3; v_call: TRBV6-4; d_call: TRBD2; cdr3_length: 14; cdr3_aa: CASSERGGTDTQYF; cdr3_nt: TGTGCCAGCAGTGAGCGGGGGGGCACAGATACGCAGTATTTT
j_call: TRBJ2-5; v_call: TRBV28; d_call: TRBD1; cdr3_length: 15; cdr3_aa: CASSWDRTYQETQYF; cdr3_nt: TGTGCCAGCAGTTGGGACAGGACGTACCAAGAGACCCAGTACTTC
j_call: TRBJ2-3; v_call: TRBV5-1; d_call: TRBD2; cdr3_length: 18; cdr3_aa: CASSLRGLAGGSADTQYF; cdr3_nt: TGCGCCAGCAGCTTGAGGGGACTAGCGGGGGGATCCGCCGATACGCAGTATTTT